The source of this T cell receptor (beta chain) is a study of blood T cell repertoires in COVID-19. The CDR3 length is 14 residues. The V gene's germline CDR1 is SNHLY and CDR2 FYNNEI. V gave up 11 bases and J gave up 4 bases, with 17 bases separating them. In the authors' workflow: Amplification from reference gene primers served as the basis for estimated nucleated cell counts. Using immunoSEQ multiplex PCR, the repertoire was profiled, and TCRdb retains in-frame clones only, with some absent. Clone size and V and J calls were adopted from that table, with D and trimming inferred from the DNA. The sample contains fewer than 250,000 clones, around 83% of which appear only once.

The gene calls are TRBV2 and TRBJ1-4; the D gene is possibly TRBD1 (5 bases). The sequence derives from a man in his fifties with active or convalescent COVID-19. The sequencing input was peripheral blood. The CDR3 loop reads CAAQSGEGNEKLFF. Here the CDR3 DNA reads TGTGCCGCTCAGTCGGGGGAAGGTAATGAAAAACTGTTTTTT.